The 15 T cell receptor beta chains listed next were all sequenced from one sample in a study of blood T cell repertoires in COVID-19. Method: immunoSEQ multiplex PCR; TCRdb's copy keeps in-frame clones and lacks some. Of roughly 170,000 clones in the sample, about four fifths were seen once. Source material: peripheral blood. The receptors were gathered from a human donor in a cohort sampled during active COVID-19.

The rearrangement uses TRBV14 and TRBJ1-2; 10 nucleotides line up with TRBD1. V was pared by 2 bases and J by 7 bases, with 13 bases of the junction left unmatched. CDR3 size: 17 residues. The germline V gene has CDR1 SGHDN and CDR2 FVKESK. CDR3 sequence reads: CASSQMGTGDLLLGYTF. The CDR3 DNA reads as TGTGCCAGCAGCCAAATGGGGACAGGGGATCTGCTTCTTGGCTACACCTTC.

This clone was detected only once. The rearrangement links TRBV3-1 (or the pseudogene TRBV3-2) to TRBJ2-7; 7 nucleotides line up with TRBD2. The CDR3 consists of 15 residues. Germline CDR1 is LGHDT and CDR2 is YNNKEL (reference sequence). Losses at the gene ends were 4 bases for V and 1 base for J; bases not matched to a gene: 7. CDR3 DNA: TGTGCCAGCAGCCGGGCGTGGGGGGGGTCCTACGAGCAGTACTTC. This translates into CASSRAWGGSYEQYF.

A few counts support this clone. V usage is TRBV5-5 and J usage is TRBJ1-1, with unresolved D. Trimming stripped 0 bases from V and 11 bases from J, with 14 bases between. The CDR3 is 13 residues long. The germline V gene has CDR1 SGHKS and CDR2 YYEKEE (reference sequence). CDR3 residues: CASSLDAGVRAFF. In DNA, the CDR3 is TGTGCCAGCAGCTTGGACGCAGGCGTAAGGGCTTTCTTT.

The chain has TRBV6-4 and TRBJ1-5, with TRBD1 identical over 8 bases. The junction had 11 bases not matched to a gene; V was cut back by 0 bases and J by 7 bases. CDR1 and CDR2 from the germline V gene are MRHNA and SNTAGT. This CDR3 spans 17 amino acids. DNA of the CDR3: TGTGCCAGCAGTGACTCCTTCGGACAGGGCACTTGGCAGCCCCAGCATTTT. Encoded protein: CASSDSFGQGTWQPQHF.

The rearrangement joins TRBV7-2 to TRBJ1-6, with D maybe TRBD1 (6 bases). Trimming cost V 1 base and J 6 bases, with 7 bases left between them. Germline CDR1 reads SGHTA; CDR2 reads FQGNSA. There are 14 residues in the CDR3. In DNA, the CDR3 is TGTGCCAGCAGCTTAGTACAGGGTAATTCACCCCTCCACTTT. This encodes CASSLVQGNSPLHF.

This sequence joins TRBV3-1 (or the pseudogene TRBV3-2) and TRBJ2-7; D gene uncertain. The CDR3 consists of 15 residues. The V gene's germline CDR1 is LGHDT and CDR2 YNNKEL (reference sequence). Trimming removed 2 bases from V and 0 bases from J, with 11 bases in between. In DNA, the CDR3 is TGTGCCAGCAGCCAAAAGAGCCGCTCCTCCTACGAGCAGTACTTC. Translating it yields CASSQKSRSSYEQYF.

The chain uses TRBV19 and TRBJ1-2, with a possible D match to TRBD1 (6 bases). The CDR3 consists of 13 residues. Germline-derived CDR1 and CDR2 are LNHDA and SQIVND (reference sequence). The V end was cut by 6 bases, the J end by 4 bases, with 12 bases between. The CDR3 coding sequence is TGTGCCAGTAGACTCGGGGGGCTCTATGGCTACACCTTC. Protein: CASRLGGLYGYTF.

The CDR3 spells CASSLSWPAYGYTF. CDR3 nucleotides: TGTGCCAGCAGTTTATCGTGGCCTGCCTATGGCTACACCTTC. This sequence joins TRBV27 and TRBJ1-2; D gene ambiguous. The V and J ends lost 0 bases and 4 bases respectively, with 9 bases between them. The CDR3 spans 14 residues. Germline V lookup: CDR1 MNHEY, CDR2 SMNVEV (reference sequence).

The chain joins TRBV18 to TRBJ1-1, with 7 bases identical to TRBD1. Germline trimming cut 2 bases from V and 10 bases from J; bases unmatched to any gene: 4. The CDR3 contains 12 residues. Germline values: CDR1 KGHSH, CDR2 LQKENI. The CDR3 here is CASSPDRDGAFF. In nucleotides, the CDR3 is TGTGCCAGCTCACCAGACAGGGACGGAGCTTTCTTT.

V is TRBV13 and J is TRBJ1-1; maybe TRBD1 (6 bases). This CDR3 contains 14 residues. V was trimmed by 5 bases and J by 0 bases, leaving 10 bases between them. CDR1 is PRHDT, CDR2 FYEKMQ, per germline (reference sequence). The CDR3 spells CASSARTVNTEAFF. The CDR3 bases are TGTGCCAGCAGCGCCCGGACAGTGAACACTGAAGCTTTCTTT.

This chain links TRBV5-1 with TRBJ1-1; a possible D gene is TRBD1 (6 bases). Per germline, CDR1 SGHRS and CDR2 YFSETQ. The CDR3 runs 15 residues. Trimming took off 4 bases at V and 1 base at J, with 14 bases between the two ends. The CDR3 region has the DNA TGCGCCAGCAGCCCAGCAGGGGTTACGAACACTGAAGCTTTCTTT. Protein: CASSPAGVTNTEAFF. The full variable domain, rest sourced from reference TRBV5-1 and TRBJ1-1, is KAGVTQTPRYLIKTRGQQVTLSCSPISGHRSVSWYQQTPGQGLQFLFEYFSETQRNKGNFPGRFSGRQFSNSRSEMNVSTLELGDSALYLCASSPAGVTNTEAFFGQGTRLTVV.

This chain joins TRBV12-3 or TRBV12-4 and TRBJ1-1; TRBD1 aligns across 8 bases. The CDR3 has 13 amino acids. With V trimmed by 6 bases and J by 4 bases, 4 bases remained unmatched. The CDR3 sequence is CASRRDRGTEAFF. In DNA, the CDR3 is TGTGCCAGCAGACGTGACAGGGGCACTGAAGCTTTCTTT.

The chain couples TRBV2 to TRBJ2-6, with 7 bases matching TRBD1. The germline V gene has CDR1 SNHLY and CDR2 FYNNEI. V shed 9 bases and J 0 bases; nucleotides not matched to a gene: 14. CDR3 length: 18 amino acids. CDR3 amino acids: CASWVGGQRYSGANVLTF. CDR3 in DNA: TGTGCCAGTTGGGTTGGGGGACAGCGATACTCTGGGGCCAACGTCCTGACTTTC.

This chain connects TRBV19 to TRBJ2-1; 10 nucleotides match TRBD2. CDR3 length equals 16 residues. Germline lookup yields CDR1 LNHDA and CDR2 SQIVND (reference sequence). Germline trimming cut 5 bases from V and 4 bases from J; bases unmatched to any gene: 8. CDR3 in amino acids: CASSPQAGGLYNEQFF. The DNA for the CDR3 is TGTGCCAGTAGTCCACAAGCGGGGGGGCTTTACAATGAGCAGTTCTTC.

This chain uses TRBV6-5 with TRBJ2-2; 10 bases fit TRBD2. Looked up from germline, CDR1 is MNHEY and CDR2 is SVGAGI. V was pared by 6 bases and J by 4 bases, with 5 bases of the junction left unmatched. This CDR3 has 15 amino acids. The CDR3 DNA reads as TGTGCCAGCAGCAGCAGGACTAGCGGCACCGGGGAGCTGTTTTTT. It is translated as CASSSRTSGTGELFF.